The 3 T cell receptor beta chains listed next were all sequenced from one sample in a study of vaccination and CD4 T cells after COVID-19 (dated by TCRdb to between 2021 and 2022). To prepare the library, PCR was applied. Sequencing was performed on an Illumina iSeq 100. DNA from cultured CD4+ T cells underwent TCR sequencing with the Oncomine TCR Beta short-read assay at the Johns Hopkins FTIC core. TCRdb redid the processing of the public reads, applying fastp at Q25 and MiXCR, and retained in-frame beta chains. Rows are combined by CDR3 protein, so each entry shows the most common genes and DNA. The sample yields about 20,000 distinct CDR3 sequences; around 50% were counted once. The ten largest clonotypes hold around an eighth of the sample. The treatment or condition label here, explained by the study, means: approximately 11-day PBMC culture with coronavirus spike peptide pools or control peptides (ViraFEST assay).

Their specific antigens are unknown. The sequencing sample was made of CD4+ T cells from blood, cultured in vitro. These TCRs come from a human donor who had recovered from COVID-19.

This rearrangement joins TRBV7-2 to TRBJ2-3; 12 bases agree with TRBD2. Germline trimming cut 5 bases from V and 3 bases from J; bases unmatched to any gene: 6. Germline V gene sequence: CDR1 SGHTA, CDR2 FQGNSA. There are 16 residues in the CDR3. CDR3: CASSPPGTSGTDTQYF. In DNA form, the CDR3 reads TGTGCCAGCAGCCCCCCGGGGACTAGCGGGACAGATACGCAGTATTTT.

On this clonotype: Given the absence of the conserved phenylalanine or tryptophan at the CDR3 end, a read error is likely. This sequence joins TRBV24-1 and TRBJ1-1; no reliable D call. Germline CDR1 is KGHDR and CDR2 is SFDVKD. V was clipped by 3 bases and J by 5 bases, with 6 bases between them. The CDR3 sequence is 12 residues long. CDR3 sequence: CATSDAGTEAFL. DNA for the CDR3: TGTGCCACCAGTGATGCGGGGACTGAAGCTTTCTTG.

V usage is TRBV7-2 and J usage is TRBJ1-6; the D is unclear. V was trimmed by 1 base and J by 7 bases, leaving 11 bases between them. Germline CDR1 reads SGHTA; CDR2 reads FQGNSA. The CDR3 runs 15 residues. CDR3 in DNA: TGTGCCAGCAGCTTAGTGCCGCGGGAAAATTCACCCCTCCACTTT. Protein sequence: CASSLVPRENSPLHF.